The source of this T cell receptor beta chain is a study of T cells after yellow fever vaccination. Study-wide background: In the case of low-cell-number fractions, SMART-Seq v4 Ultra Low Input was used for preparation.

This CDR3 has 17 amino acids. CDR1 and CDR2 from the germline V gene are SGHAT and FQNNGV. The V end was cut by 0 bases, the J end by 7 bases, with 21 bases between. This clonotype came up many times. Its specificity is not known. 5'RACE template switching added a universal primer site and UMIs to TCR cDNA. One entry per CDR3 protein, called by TCRdb with MiXCR from the 5' RACE reads. Counted here are tens of thousands of distinct CDR3 sequences, about 6.5% occurring once; the ten biggest clones make up about 39%. Overall study results and limits: Contaminating bulk clonotypes could be abundant in FACS-sorted repertoires.

The TCR sequence derives from a man aged 18-30 years who received the YFV17D yellow fever vaccine. The sample in question was CD8+ T cells sorted from PBMCs, obtained around 45 days after the first yellow fever vaccination. The chain recombines TRBV11-2 with TRBJ1-1, with D perhaps matching TRBD1 (6 bases). CDR3 nucleotides: TGTGCCAGCAGCTTAGAGGGTGTGGGGACACTTACTTTTGAAGCTTTCTTT. Translation: CASSLEGVGTLTFEAFF.